Shown below are 19 T cell receptor beta chains from a single sample sequenced in a study of cytomegalovirus exposure and HLA in healthy donors. Vbeta (60) and Jbeta (13) primers were used in the PCR. TCRdb's table, derived via immunoSEQ multiplex PCR, lists solely in-frame clones and lacks some. Altogether about 150,000 clones are present, roughly 70% being singletons, with the ten largest covering under 2%. Source material: PBMCs. Every receptor here comes from a woman aged 40-49 years in good health and CMV-seronegative.

For the CDR3, the DNA is TGTGCCAGCGGACAAGAGGAAAACACTGAAGCTTTCTTT. This codes for CASGQEENTEAFF. This chain links TRBV5-5 with TRBJ1-1, with D possibly TRBD1 on 5 matching bases. Germline loops: CDR1 SGHKS, CDR2 YYEKEE (reference sequence). The CDR3 sequence is 13 residues long. V shed 7 bases and J shed 2 bases, with 12 bases lying between them. The variable domain in full, completed from reference TRBV5-5 and TRBJ1-1, reads DAGVTQSPTHLIKTRGQQVTLRCSPISGHKSVSWYQQVLGQGPQFIFQYYEKEERGRGNFPDRFSARQFPNYSSELNVNALLLGDSALYLCASGQEENTEAFFGQGTRLTVV.

The chain combines TRBV10-3 with TRBJ2-7; D unclear. Germline CDR1 is ENHRY and CDR2 is SYGVKD. There are 13 residues in the CDR3. Trimming took 3 bases from V and 5 from J, leaving 11 bases between them. In DNA form, the CDR3 reads TGTGCCATCAGTGACATCAGGCTACACGAGCAGTACTTC. Translation: CAISDIRLHEQYF.

The V gene is TRBV25-1, the J gene TRBJ1-5; TRBD1 is a possible D gene (6 bases). The CDR3 length is 16 residues. V was shortened by 3 bases and J by 3 bases, with 15 bases between the two germline ends. The germline gives CDR1 MGHDK, CDR2 SYGVNS. The CDR3 coding sequence is TGTGCCAGCAGTGACGGGACACTATCAAACAATCAGCCCCAGCATTTT. It encodes CASSDGTLSNNQPQHF.

The V call is TRBV4-1, the J call TRBJ1-4; TRBD1 aligns across 9 bases. Germline CDR1 is MGHRA and CDR2 is YSYEKL. The CDR3 is made up of 18 amino acids. V was pared by 1 base and J by 0 bases, with 6 bases of the junction left unmatched. The CDR3 is CASSQARTGEPTNEKLFF. DNA of the CDR3: TGCGCCAGCAGCCAAGCAAGGACAGGGGAACCAACTAATGAAAAACTGTTTTTT.

The chain is built from TRBV7-9 and TRBJ1-2, with 10 nucleotides matching TRBD1. CDR1 and CDR2 (germline): SEHNR, FQNEAQ (reference sequence). V lost 5 bases and J lost 5; bases outside the gene matches: 8. The CDR3 is 15 amino acids. CDR3 in amino acids: CASSEYGQGGYGYTF. CDR3 DNA: TGTGCCAGCAGCGAGTACGGACAGGGGGGATATGGCTACACCTTC.

The chain uses TRBV6-5 and TRBJ1-4; the D gene is possibly TRBD1 (5 bases). There are 15 residues in the CDR3. CDR1 is MNHEY and CDR2 is SVGAGI in the germline V gene. V dropped 1 base and J dropped 8 bases, with 14 bases sitting between them. The CDR3 loop reads CASSYWNTGREKLFF. Written as DNA, the CDR3 is TGTGCCAGCAGTTACTGGAACACAGGACGGGAAAAACTGTTTTTT.

V is TRBV2 and J is TRBJ1-1, with D possibly TRBD1 on 5 matching bases. The V gene lost 5 bases and the J gene lost 4 bases, with 11 bases spanning the gap. The CDR3 contains 13 residues. CDR1 and CDR2 (germline): SNHLY, FYNNEI. In DNA, the CDR3 is TGTGCCAGCAGTATGGACGGGGGCACTGAAGCTTTCTTT. This encodes CASSMDGGTEAFF.

This chain links TRBV27 with TRBJ1-5; perhaps TRBD1 as D (6 bases). Per germline, CDR1 MNHEY and CDR2 SMNVEV (reference sequence). CDR3 length: 14 amino acids. The V and J ends lost 6 bases and 3 bases respectively, with 12 bases between them. CDR3 sequence reads: CASSQQGPNQPQHF. The CDR3 nucleotides are TGTGCCAGCAGCCAACAGGGTCCCAATCAGCCCCAGCATTTT.

This chain connects TRBV10-1 to TRBJ1-2; TRBD1 might be the D (6 bases). Deletions cut 6 bases from V and 8 bases from J, with 19 bases between. Per the germline V gene, CDR1 is WNHNN and CDR2 is SYGVQD (reference sequence). The CDR3 length is 14 residues. CDR3 nucleotides: TGCGCCAGCAGCAAACAGGGATCCACGGGCGGCTACACCTTC. This encodes CASSKQGSTGGYTF.

The chain combines TRBV2 with TRBJ2-1; D possibly corresponds to TRBD1 (6 bases). V was shortened by 4 bases and J by 10 bases, with 11 bases between the two germline ends. The CDR3 totals 12 residues. Germline lookup yields CDR1 SNHLY and CDR2 FYNNEI. DNA of the CDR3: TGTGCCAGCAGTGTTCAGGGACAAGAGCAGTTCTTC. Amino acids: CASSVQGQEQFF.

The rearrangement joins TRBV2 to TRBJ2-6; TRBD1 might be the D (5 bases). V gave up 5 bases and J gave up 0 bases, with 11 bases separating them. This CDR3 region has 16 residues. The germline V gene has CDR1 SNHLY and CDR2 FYNNEI. The CDR3 coding sequence is TGTGCCAGCAGTTTTAGGGGCACCTCTGGGGCCAACGTCCTGACTTTC. Translated: CASSFRGTSGANVLTF.

Worth noting for this clone: Other nucleotide sequences from this sample produce the same CDR3. The V gene is TRBV5-4, the J gene TRBJ1-2; D is possibly TRBD1 (5 bases). This CDR3 comprises 13 residues. V dropped 0 bases and J dropped 2 bases, with 5 bases sitting between them. Germline CDR1 SGHNT, CDR2 YYREEE (reference sequence). For the CDR3, the DNA is TGTGCCAGCAGCTTGGACAGGAACTATGGCTACACCTTC. It translates to CASSLDRNYGYTF.

This clone showed up just a few times. This sequence joins TRBV5-6 and TRBJ1-3; no reliable D call. The CDR3 runs 13 residues. V lost 4 bases, J lost 8 bases, and 13 bases lay in between. In germline, CDR1 is SGHDT, CDR2 YYEEEE. The CDR3 here is CASSRGLPYTIYF. DNA for the CDR3: TGTGCCAGCAGCCGTGGACTCCCTTACACCATATATTTT.

This clone was recorded a few times. The chain couples TRBV6-6 to TRBJ1-1, with D unresolved. The CDR3 spans 14 residues. Germline-derived CDR1 and CDR2 are MNHNY and SVGAGI (reference sequence). V was trimmed by 0 bases and J by 4 bases, leaving 9 bases between them. The CDR3: CASSYSPGATEAFF. As DNA, the CDR3 is TGTGCCAGCAGTTACTCCCCCGGAGCCACTGAAGCTTTCTTT.

Notes on this clone: Mismatch with germline at one junction end may stem from a read error. This chain connects TRBV7-9 to TRBJ2-7; D is undetermined. The V gene's germline CDR1 is SEHNR and CDR2 FQNEAQ (reference sequence). This CDR3 contains 16 residues. CDR3 coding DNA: TGTTCCAGCAGCTCCCCCCTCGATTCAGAATCCTACGAGCAGTACTTC. Its protein product is CSSSSPLDSESYEQYF.

This chain connects TRBV7-8 to TRBJ1-5, with a possible D match to TRBD1 (5 bases). The V end was cut by 5 bases, the J end by 0 bases, with 17 bases between. This CDR3 has 17 amino acids. CDR1 is SGHVS and CDR2 is FQNEAQ in the germline V gene. The chain's CDR3 is CASSLNAGTYSNQPQHF. CDR3 bases: TGTGCCAGCAGCCTGAACGCGGGGACGTATAGCAATCAGCCCCAGCATTTT.

The V and J genes are TRBV4-2 and TRBJ2-3, with 7 bases lining up with TRBD2. The CDR3 loop spans 15 amino acids. Germline trimming cut 0 bases from V and 2 bases from J; bases unmatched to any gene: 2. Germline CDR1 LGHNA, CDR2 YNFKEQ. Written as DNA, the CDR3 is TGTGCCAGCAGCCAAGATCGGGACTACACAGATACGCAGTATTTT. The encoded protein is CASSQDRDYTDTQYF.

This clone was seen a few times. V gene TRBV2 combines with J gene TRBJ1-4; D call uncertain. The CDR3 covers 12 residues. Trimming took 6 bases from V and 8 from J, leaving 10 bases between them. In germline, CDR1 is SNHLY, CDR2 FYNNEI. The CDR3 spells CASRVAEEKLFF. The CDR3 DNA sequence: TGTGCCAGCAGGGTGGCTGAAGAAAAACTGTTTTTT.

The chain has TRBV18 and TRBJ1-5, with TRBD1 matching 10 bases. V gave up 2 bases and J gave up 6 bases; unmatched junction bases: 7. Germline CDR1 reads KGHSH; CDR2 reads LQKENI. The CDR3 loop spans 16 amino acids. Here the CDR3 DNA reads TGTGCCAGCTCACCAACCGGGACAGGGGTCGGTCAGCCCCAGCATTTT. This codes for CASSPTGTGVGQPQHF.